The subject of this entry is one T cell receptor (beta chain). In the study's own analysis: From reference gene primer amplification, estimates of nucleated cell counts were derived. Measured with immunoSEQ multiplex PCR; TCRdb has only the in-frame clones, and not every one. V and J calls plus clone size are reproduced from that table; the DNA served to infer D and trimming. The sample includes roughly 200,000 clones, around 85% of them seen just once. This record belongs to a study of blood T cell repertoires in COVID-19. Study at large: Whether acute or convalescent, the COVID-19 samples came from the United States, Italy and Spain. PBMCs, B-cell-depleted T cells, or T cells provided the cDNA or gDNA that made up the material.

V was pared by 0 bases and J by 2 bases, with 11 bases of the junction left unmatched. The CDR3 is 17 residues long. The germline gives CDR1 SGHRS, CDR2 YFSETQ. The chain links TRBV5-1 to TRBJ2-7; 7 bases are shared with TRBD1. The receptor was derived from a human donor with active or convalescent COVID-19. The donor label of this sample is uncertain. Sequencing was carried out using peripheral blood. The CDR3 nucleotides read TGCGCCAGCAGCTTGGCCAGTAGGGGGCTGGTAGCCTACGAGCAGTACTTC. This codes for CASSLASRGLVAYEQYF.